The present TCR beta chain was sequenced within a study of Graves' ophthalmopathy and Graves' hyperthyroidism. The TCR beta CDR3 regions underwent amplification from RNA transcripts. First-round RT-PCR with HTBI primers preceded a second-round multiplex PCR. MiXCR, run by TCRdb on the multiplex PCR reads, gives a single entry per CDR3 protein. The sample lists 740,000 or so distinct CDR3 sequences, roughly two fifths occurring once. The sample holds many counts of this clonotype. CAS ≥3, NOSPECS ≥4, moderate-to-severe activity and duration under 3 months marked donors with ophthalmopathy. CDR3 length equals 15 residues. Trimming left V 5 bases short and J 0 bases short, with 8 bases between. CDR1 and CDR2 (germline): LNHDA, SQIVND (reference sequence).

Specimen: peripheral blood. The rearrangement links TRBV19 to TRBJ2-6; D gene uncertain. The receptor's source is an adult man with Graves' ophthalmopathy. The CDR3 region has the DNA TGTGCCAGTAGTGTGACTGTCTCTGGGGCCAACGTCCTGACTTTC. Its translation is CASSVTVSGANVLTF.